This T cell receptor (beta chain) was identified during a study of blood T cells in healthy people across ages. Study at large: Template switching recovered approximately one barcoded beta molecule for every two T cells.

The use of a sample-barcoded 5' primer and a J-beta primer mix characterized a second PCR of roughly 7 to 11 cycles. MiXCR, run by TCRdb on the 5' RACE reads, gives a single entry per CDR3 protein. Of over 1,500,000 distinct CDR3 sequences listed, about 39% are singletons. This clonotype has a handful of counts. J was trimmed by 4 bases and V by 4 bases; bases with no gene match: 14. The CDR3 sequence is 18 residues long. CDR1 and CDR2 from the germline V gene are SGDLS and YYNGEE. This rearrangement joins TRBV9 to TRBJ2-3, with 11 positions matching TRBD2. This clonotype was sampled from a human donor in good health. Sequencing was carried out using blood. The CDR3 nucleotides read TGTGCCAGCAGCCCAAGGGGACACACTAGCGGGGGAGCAGATACGCAGTATTTT. It encodes CASSPRGHTSGGADTQYF.